What follows is one T cell receptor beta chain and its context. Its antigen is currently unknown. This sample stems from a study of cytomegalovirus exposure and HLA in healthy donors. Profiled with immunoSEQ multiplex PCR; TCRdb holds only in-frame clones, not every one. The data show more than 20,000 clones, around 96% seen once. Study-level findings and limits: Despite most TCR sequences being rare, some public TCRs occurred in many donors.

The donors were in the approximately 120-subject validation cohort, distinct from the roughly 600-subject first cohort. Germline CDR1 is KGHSH and CDR2 is LQKENI. The CDR3 contains 19 residues. Losses at the gene ends were 3 bases for V and 6 bases for J; bases not matched to a gene: 21. V is TRBV18 and J is TRBJ2-7; 9 nucleotides agree with TRBD1. Sequenced: PBMCs. The sequence came from a young man in good health and CMV-seropositive. The CDR3 loop is CASSPLNPGTGSLLSEQYF. CDR3 DNA sequence: TGTGCCAGCTCACCCCTGAATCCCGGGACAGGGTCTCTACTTTCCGAGCAGTACTTC.